This T cell receptor beta chain was documented in a study of shared clonotypes between healthy human individuals. Overall study results and limits: Rarefaction revealed incomplete sorted-subset sequencing despite large depth.

V lost 10 bases, J lost 2 bases, and 20 bases lay in between. The germline gives CDR1 MNHNS, CDR2 SASEGT. The CDR3 has 15 amino acids. Profiling relied on immunoSEQ multiplex PCR, and the TCRdb table lists in-frame clones only, not all of them. The table records 2 million to 2.5 million clones, nearly 97% of them present only once. As for this clone: What it binds is not known.

This chain uses TRBV6-1 with TRBJ1-2; TRBD1 might be the D (6 bases). This receptor was taken from a young man in good health. Sequenced sample: naive CD4+ T cells sorted from blood. Regarding subset: CD45RA+ positively selected. The CDR3 nucleotides are TGTGCCACCACGGTGGACACAGGGAACAACTATGGCTACACCTTC. Translation gives CATTVDTGNNYGYTF.